Each of the 4 T cell receptor beta chains below was sequenced from the same sample in a study of prognosis after radiotherapy for stage I lung cancer. Two-round multiplex PCR, the amplification method, yielded TCR beta CDR3 from genomic DNA. Round one of PCR was performed, and it used primers specific to each TRBV and TRBJ gene. A single record per CDR3 protein comes from TCRdb applying MiXCR to the multiplex PCR reads. The sample holds around 30,000 distinct CDR3 sequences, about 30% seen once. Material: PBMCs, obtained before or after stereotactic body radiation therapy (not recorded which). All receptors derive from a donor over 45 with non-small cell lung cancer.

Ten or more counts support this clonotype. J is TRBJ1-2 and V is TRBV19; D not resolved. The CDR3 consists of 14 residues. CDR1 and CDR2 from the germline V gene are LNHDA and SQIVND (reference sequence). Trimming shortened V by 0 bases and J by 3 bases, and 8 bases separated the two germline ends. CDR3 in amino acids: CASSIDLEYYGYTF. Written as DNA, the CDR3 is TGTGCCAGTAGTATAGATCTTGAATACTATGGCTACACCTTC. The full variable domain, with the rest looked up from reference TRBV19 and TRBJ1-2, is DGGITQSPKYLFRKEGQNVTLSCEQNLNHDAMYWYRQDPGQGLRLIYYSQIVNDFQKGDIAEGYSVSREKKESFPLTVTSAQKNPTAFYLCASSIDLEYYGYTFGSGTRLTVV.

In this sample, this clonotype turned up many times. The chain employs TRBV30 and TRBJ1-6; D is perhaps TRBD1 (6 bases). V shed 3 bases and J shed 7 bases, with 16 bases lying between them. CDR3 length equals 15 residues. Germline-derived CDR1 and CDR2 are GTSNPN and SVGIG (reference sequence). CDR3 region: CAWSPRWGRNSPLHF. CDR3 nucleotide sequence: TGTGCCTGGAGCCCCAGGTGGGGGCGAAATTCACCCCTCCACTTT.

The CDR3 protein is CASSFGADSTDTQYF. CDR3 sequence (DNA): TGTGCCAGCAGCTTTGGAGCGGATAGCACAGATACGCAGTATTTT. The chain is built from TRBV7-9 and TRBJ2-3; TRBD2 might be the D (5 bases). CDR3 length: 15 amino acids. V gave up 3 bases and J gave up 0 bases, with 10 bases separating them. From germline, CDR1 is SEHNR and CDR2 FQNEAQ (reference sequence).

This clonotype showed up many times. The chain employs TRBV27 and TRBJ1-2, with D hard to call. The V gene lost 4 bases and the J gene lost 1 base, with 10 bases spanning the gap. The germline gives CDR1 MNHEY, CDR2 SMNVEV (reference sequence). The CDR3 is made up of 14 amino acids. This chain's CDR3 is CASSWAGDNYGYTF. The CDR3 DNA sequence: TGTGCCAGCAGTTGGGCAGGAGATAACTATGGCTACACCTTC.